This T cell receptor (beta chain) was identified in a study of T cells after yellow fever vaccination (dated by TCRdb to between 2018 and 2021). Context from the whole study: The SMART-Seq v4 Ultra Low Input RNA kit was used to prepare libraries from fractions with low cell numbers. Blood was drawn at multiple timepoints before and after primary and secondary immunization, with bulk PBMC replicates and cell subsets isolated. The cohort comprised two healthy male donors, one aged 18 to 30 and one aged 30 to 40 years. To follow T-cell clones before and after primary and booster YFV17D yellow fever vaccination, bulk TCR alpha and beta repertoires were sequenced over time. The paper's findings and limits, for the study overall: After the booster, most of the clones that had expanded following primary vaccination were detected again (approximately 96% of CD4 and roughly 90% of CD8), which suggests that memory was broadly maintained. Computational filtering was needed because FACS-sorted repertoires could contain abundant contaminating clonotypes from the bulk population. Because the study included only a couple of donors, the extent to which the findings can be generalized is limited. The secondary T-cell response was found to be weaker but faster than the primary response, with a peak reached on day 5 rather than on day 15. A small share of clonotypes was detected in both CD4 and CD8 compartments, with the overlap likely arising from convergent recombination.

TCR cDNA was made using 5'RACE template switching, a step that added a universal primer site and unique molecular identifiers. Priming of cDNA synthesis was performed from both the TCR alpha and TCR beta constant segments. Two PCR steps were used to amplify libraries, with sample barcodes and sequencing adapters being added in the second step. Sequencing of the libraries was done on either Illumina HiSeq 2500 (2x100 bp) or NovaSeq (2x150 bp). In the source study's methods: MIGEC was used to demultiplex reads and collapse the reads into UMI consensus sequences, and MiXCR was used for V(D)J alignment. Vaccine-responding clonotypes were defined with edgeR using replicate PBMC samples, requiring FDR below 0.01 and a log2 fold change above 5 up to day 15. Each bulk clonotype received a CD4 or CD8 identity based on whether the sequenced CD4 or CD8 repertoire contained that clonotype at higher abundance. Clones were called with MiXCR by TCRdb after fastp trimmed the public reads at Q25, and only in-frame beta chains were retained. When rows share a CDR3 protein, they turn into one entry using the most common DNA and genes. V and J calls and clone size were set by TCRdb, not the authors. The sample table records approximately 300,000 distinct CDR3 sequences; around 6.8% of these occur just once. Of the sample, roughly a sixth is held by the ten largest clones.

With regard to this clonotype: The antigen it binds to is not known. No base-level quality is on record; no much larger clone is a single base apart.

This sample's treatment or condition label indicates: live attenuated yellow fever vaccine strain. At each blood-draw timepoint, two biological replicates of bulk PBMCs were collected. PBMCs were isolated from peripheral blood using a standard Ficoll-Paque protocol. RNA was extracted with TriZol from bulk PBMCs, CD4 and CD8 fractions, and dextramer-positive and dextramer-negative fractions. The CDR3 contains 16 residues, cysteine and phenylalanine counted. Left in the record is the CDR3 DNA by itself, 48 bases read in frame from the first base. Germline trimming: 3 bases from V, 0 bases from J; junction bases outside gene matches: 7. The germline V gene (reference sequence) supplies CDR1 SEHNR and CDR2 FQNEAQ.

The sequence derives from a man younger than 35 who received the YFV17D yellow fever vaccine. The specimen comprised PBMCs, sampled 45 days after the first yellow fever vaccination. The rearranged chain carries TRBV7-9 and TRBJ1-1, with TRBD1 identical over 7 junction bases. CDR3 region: CASSFPETGLNTEAFF. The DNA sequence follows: TGTGCCAGCAGCTTCCCCGAGACAGGGCTGAACACTGAAGCTTTCTTT.